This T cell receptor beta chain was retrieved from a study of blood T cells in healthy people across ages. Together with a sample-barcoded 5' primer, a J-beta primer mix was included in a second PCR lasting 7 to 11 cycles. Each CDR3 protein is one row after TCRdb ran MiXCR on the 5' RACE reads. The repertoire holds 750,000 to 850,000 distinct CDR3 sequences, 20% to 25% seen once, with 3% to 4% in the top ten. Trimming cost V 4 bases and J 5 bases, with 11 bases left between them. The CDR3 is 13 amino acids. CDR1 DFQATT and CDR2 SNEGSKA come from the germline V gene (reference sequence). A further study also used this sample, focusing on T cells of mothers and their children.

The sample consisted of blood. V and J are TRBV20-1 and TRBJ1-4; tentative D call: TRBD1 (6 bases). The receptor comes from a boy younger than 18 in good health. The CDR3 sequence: CSANGQLNEKLFF. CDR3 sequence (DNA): TGCAGTGCTAACGGACAGCTGAATGAAAAACTGTTTTTT.